This record concerns one TCR beta chain sequence. Sequenced by immunoSEQ multiplex PCR; TCRdb stores in-frame clones only, minus some. The profile shows 150,000 or so clones, about 90% of them singletons. The data belong to a study of control samples from healthy donors and cancer patients. The CDR3 loop spans 13 amino acids. The germline V and J ends were trimmed by 8 bases and 1 base, with 11 bases remaining between them. Germline V gene lookup returns CDR1 MNHEY and CDR2 SMNVEV (reference sequence). The clonotype originates from a man between 18 and 35 years old in good health. Sequenced material: blood. V and J are TRBV27 and TRBJ1-1; D might be TRBD1 (6 bases). The CDR3 is CASGTGQNTEAFF. The CDR3 nucleotides are TGTGCCAGCGGAACGGGACAGAACACTGAAGCTTTCTTT.